This T cell receptor beta chain was sequenced for a study of T cells in Graves' hyperthyroidism and ophthalmopathy. As for the study in general: Staff took peripheral blood when the initial diagnosis was made, before any treatment began.

The PBMCs had their origin in 7.5 to 10 ml of fresh peripheral blood. Study-level results: The model anticipated ophthalmopathy a median approximately 6.5 months pre-onset.

RNA transcripts yielded amplified TCR beta CDR3 regions. First-round RT-PCR targeting the TCR CDR3 was performed with the HTBI primer set. TCRdb reanalysed the multiplex PCR reads using MiXCR and keeps one entry per CDR3 protein. The table lists around 190,000 distinct CDR3 sequences, about 18% of them singletons. V was cut by 6 bases and J by 3 bases, with 11 bases left in between. This CDR3 comprises 14 residues. Germline CDR1 and CDR2: SNHLY and FYNNEI. Turning to this clonotype: The antigen is unknown.

The sample was blood. The TCR sequence derives from a woman aged 45-59 years with Graves' hyperthyroidism. The V gene is TRBV2, the J gene TRBJ2-2, with a weak D call TRBD2 (6 bases). In nucleotides, the CDR3 is TGTGCCAGCAGGCTCAAGCGGGACACCGGGGAGCTGTTTTTT. This codes for CASRLKRDTGELFF.